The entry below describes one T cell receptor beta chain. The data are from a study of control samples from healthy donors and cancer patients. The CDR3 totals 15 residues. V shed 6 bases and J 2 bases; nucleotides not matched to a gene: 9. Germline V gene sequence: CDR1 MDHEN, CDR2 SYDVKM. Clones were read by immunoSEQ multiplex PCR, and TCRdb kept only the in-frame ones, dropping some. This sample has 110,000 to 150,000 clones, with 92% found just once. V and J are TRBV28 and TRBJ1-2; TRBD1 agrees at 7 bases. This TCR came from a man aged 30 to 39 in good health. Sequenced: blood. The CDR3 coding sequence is TGTGCCAGCAGAGATTCAGGGGGGAAGAACTATGGCTACACCTTC. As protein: CASRDSGGKNYGYTF.